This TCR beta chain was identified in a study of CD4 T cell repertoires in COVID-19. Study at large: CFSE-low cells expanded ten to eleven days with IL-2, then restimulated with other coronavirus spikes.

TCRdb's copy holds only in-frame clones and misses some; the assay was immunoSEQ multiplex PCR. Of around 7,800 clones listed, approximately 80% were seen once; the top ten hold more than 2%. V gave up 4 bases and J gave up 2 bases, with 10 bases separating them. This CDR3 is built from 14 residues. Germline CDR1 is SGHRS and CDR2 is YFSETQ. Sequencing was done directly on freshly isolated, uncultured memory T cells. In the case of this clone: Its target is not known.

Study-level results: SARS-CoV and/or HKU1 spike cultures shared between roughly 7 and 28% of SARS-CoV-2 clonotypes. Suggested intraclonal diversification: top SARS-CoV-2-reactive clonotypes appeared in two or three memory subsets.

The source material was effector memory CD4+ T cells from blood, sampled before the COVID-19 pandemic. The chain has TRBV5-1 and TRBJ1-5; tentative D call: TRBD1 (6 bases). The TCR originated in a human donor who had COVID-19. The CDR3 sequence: CASSTSGGNQPQHF. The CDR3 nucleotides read TGCGCCAGCAGCACCTCAGGGGGCAATCAGCCCCAGCATTTT.